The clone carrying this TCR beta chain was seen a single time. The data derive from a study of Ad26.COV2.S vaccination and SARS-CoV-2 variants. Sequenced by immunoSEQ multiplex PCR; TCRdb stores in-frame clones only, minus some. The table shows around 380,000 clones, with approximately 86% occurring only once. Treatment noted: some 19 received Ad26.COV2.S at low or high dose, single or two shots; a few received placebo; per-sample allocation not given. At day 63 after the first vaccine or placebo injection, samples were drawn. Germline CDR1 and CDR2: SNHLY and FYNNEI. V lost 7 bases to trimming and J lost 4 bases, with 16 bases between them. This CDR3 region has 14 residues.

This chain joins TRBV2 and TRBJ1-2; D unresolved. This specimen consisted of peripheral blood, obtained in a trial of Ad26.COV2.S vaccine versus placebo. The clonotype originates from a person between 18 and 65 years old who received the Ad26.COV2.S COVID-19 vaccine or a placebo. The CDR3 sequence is CASTRVVSSYGYTF. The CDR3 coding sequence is TGTGCCAGCACCCGAGTGGTCAGCAGCTATGGCTACACCTTC.